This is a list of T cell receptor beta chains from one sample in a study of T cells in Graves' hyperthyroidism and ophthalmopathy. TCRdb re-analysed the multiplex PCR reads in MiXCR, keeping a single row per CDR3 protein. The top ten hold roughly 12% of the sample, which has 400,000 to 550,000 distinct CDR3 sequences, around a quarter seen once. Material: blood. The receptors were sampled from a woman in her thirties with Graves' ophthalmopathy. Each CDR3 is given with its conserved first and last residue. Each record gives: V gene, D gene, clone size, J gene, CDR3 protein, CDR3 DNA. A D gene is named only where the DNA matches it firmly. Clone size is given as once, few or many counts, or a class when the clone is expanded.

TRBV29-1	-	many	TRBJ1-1	CSVEELTEAFF	TGCAGCGTTGAAGAGCTCACTGAAGCTTTCTTT
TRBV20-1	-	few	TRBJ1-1	CSARDLGEAFF	TGCAGTGCTAGAGATCTGGGGGAAGCTTTCTTT
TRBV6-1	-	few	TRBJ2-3	CASSAQRADTQYF	TGTGCCAGCAGTGCCCAGAGGGCAGATACGCAGTATTTT
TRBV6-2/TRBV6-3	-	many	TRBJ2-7	CATSSRDKSYEQYF	TGTGCCACATCAAGCCGGGACAAGTCCTACGAGCAGTACTTC
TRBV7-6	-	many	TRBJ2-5	CASSSTETQYF	TGTGCCAGCAGCTCTACAGAGACCCAGTACTTC
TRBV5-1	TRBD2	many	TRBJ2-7	CASSLAAGGAYEQYF	TGCGCCAGCAGCTTGGCAGCGGGGGGCGCCTACGAGCAGTACTTC
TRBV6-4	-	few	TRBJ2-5	CASSDSAGTGTQYF	TGTGCCAGCAGTGACTCTGCAGGGACGGGGACCCAGTACTTC
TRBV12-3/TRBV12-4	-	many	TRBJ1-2	CASSLRPPGRFDYGYTF	TGTGCCAGCAGTTTAAGGCCGCCAGGGAGGTTTGACTATGGCTACACCTTC
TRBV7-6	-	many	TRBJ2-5	CASSPIPQETQYF	TGTGCCAGCAGCCCAATACCCCAAGAGACCCAGTACTTC
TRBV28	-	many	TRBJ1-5	CASSLWADYQPQHF	TGTGCCAGCAGTTTATGGGCGGATTATCAGCCCCAGCATTTT